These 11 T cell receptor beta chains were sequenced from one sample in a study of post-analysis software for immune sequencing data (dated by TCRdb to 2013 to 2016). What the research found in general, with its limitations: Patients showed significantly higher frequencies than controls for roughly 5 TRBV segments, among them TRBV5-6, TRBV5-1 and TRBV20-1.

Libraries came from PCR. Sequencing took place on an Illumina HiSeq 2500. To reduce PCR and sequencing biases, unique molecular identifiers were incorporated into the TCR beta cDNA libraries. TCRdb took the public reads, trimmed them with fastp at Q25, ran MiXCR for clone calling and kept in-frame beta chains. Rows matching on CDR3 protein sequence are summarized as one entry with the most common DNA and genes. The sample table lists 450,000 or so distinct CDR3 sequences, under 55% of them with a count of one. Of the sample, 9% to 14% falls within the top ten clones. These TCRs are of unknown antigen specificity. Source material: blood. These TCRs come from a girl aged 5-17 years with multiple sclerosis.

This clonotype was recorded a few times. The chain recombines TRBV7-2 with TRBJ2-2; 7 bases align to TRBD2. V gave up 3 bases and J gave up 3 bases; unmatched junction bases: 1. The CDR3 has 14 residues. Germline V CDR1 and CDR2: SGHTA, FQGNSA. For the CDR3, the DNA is TGTGCCAGCAGCTTGGGGGGGGACACCGGGGAGCTGTTTTTT. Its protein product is CASSLGGDTGELFF.

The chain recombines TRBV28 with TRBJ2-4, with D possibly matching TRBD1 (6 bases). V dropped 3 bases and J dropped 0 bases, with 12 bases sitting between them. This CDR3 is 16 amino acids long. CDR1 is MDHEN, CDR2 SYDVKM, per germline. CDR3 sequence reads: CASSFRGALAKNIQYF. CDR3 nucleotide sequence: TGTGCCAGCAGTTTCAGGGGCGCCCTAGCCAAAAACATTCAGTACTTC.

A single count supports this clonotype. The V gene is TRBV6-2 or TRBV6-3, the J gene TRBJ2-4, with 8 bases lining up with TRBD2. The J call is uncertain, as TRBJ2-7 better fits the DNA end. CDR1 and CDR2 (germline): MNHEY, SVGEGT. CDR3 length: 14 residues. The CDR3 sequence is CASRKAGASIEQYF. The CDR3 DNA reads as TGTGCCAGCAGGAAAGCGGGAGCCTCTATCGAGCAGTACTTC.

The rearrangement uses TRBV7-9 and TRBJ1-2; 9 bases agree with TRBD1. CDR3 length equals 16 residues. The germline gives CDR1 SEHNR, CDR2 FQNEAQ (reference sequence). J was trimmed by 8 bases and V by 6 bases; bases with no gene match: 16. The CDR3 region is CASRPTRPGQGGGYTF. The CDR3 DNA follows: TGTGCCAGCAGACCAACCCGACCGGGACAGGGCGGAGGCTACACCTTC.

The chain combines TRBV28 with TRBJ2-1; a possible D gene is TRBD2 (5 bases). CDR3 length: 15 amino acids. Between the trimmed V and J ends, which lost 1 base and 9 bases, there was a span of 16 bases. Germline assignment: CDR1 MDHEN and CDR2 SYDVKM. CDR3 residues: CASSLLREPFGEQFF. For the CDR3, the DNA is TGTGCCAGCAGTTTATTGAGGGAGCCCTTCGGTGAGCAGTTCTTC.

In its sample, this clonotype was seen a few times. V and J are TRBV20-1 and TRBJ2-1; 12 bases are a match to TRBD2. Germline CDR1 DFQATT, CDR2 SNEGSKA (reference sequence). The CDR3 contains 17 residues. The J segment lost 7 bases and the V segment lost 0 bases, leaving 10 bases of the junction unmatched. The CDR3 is CSARDNPTSGRSNEQFF. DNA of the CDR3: TGCAGTGCTAGAGATAACCCCACTAGCGGGAGGTCTAATGAGCAGTTCTTC.

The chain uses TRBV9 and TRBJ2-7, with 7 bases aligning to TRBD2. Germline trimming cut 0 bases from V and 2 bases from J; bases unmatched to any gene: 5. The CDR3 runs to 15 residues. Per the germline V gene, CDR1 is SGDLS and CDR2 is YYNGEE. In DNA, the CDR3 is TGTGCCAGCAGCGTAGAAAGCGGGGAGACCTACGAGCAGTACTTC. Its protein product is CASSVESGETYEQYF.

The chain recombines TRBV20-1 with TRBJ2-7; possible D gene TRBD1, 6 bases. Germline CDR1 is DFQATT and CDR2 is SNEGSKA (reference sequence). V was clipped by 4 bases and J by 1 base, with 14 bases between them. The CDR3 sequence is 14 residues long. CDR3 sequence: CSANDRFSSYEQYF. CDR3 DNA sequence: TGCAGTGCTAACGACAGGTTTTCTTCCTACGAGCAGTACTTC.

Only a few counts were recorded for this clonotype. CDR3 sequence (DNA): TGCGCCAGCAGCTTTGGGGACAGTGTGTCCTACGAGCAGTACTTC. It yields the protein CASSFGDSVSYEQYF. This chain links TRBV5-1 with TRBJ2-7, with 7 bases lining up with TRBD1. The junction had 6 bases not matched to a gene; V was cut back by 2 bases and J by 1 base. CDR3 length equals 15 residues. The germline V gene has CDR1 SGHRS and CDR2 YFSETQ.

Here the CDR3 DNA reads TGCAGTGCTAGAAGAACCGGGACAGGGGTAACCCGACGTGTGGACACCTTC. Encoded protein: CSARRTGTGVTRRVDTF. The chain combines TRBV20-1 with TRBJ1-2; 10 bases map to TRBD1. Germline lookup yields CDR1 DFQATT and CDR2 SNEGSKA (reference sequence). The CDR3 is 17 residues long. The V and J ends lost 2 bases and 12 bases, in that order; junction bases with no gene match: 21.

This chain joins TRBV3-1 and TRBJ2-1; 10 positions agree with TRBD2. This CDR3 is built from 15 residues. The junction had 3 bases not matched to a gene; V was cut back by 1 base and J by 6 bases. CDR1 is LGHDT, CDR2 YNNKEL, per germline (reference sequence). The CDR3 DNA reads TGTGCCAGCAGCCAAGCTAGCGGGAGAGGCAATGAGCAGTTCTTC. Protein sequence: CASSQASGRGNEQFF.